What follows is one T cell receptor (beta chain) and its context. CDR3 length equals 16 residues. V lost 7 bases, J lost 0 bases, and 18 bases lay in between. Germline loops: CDR1 LNHDA, CDR2 SQIVND (reference sequence). The data were taken from a study of control samples from healthy donors and cancer patients. This table comes from immunoSEQ multiplex PCR, and its TCRdb copy is limited to in-frame clones, with some not included. The table includes 90,000 or so clones, around 86% detected once. The sequence derives from a woman aged 45-60 years in good health. Sequenced input: blood. The V and J genes are TRBV19 and TRBJ1-2; TRBD1 might be the D (5 bases). The CDR3 spells CASTNRGRKANYGYTF. The CDR3 bases are TGTGCCAGTACCAACCGGGGACGGAAAGCTAACTATGGCTACACCTTC.